These T cell receptor beta chains were read from a single sample in a study of CD8 T cells in Susac syndrome. TCRdb ran MiXCR on the immunoSEQ multiplex PCR reads and lists one entry per CDR3 protein. The profile shows under 200,000 distinct CDR3 sequences, roughly nine tenths of them singletons. Material for sequencing was CD4+ T cells from PBMCs. These receptors came from a human donor in good health. CDR3s include the opening cysteine and the closing phenylalanine or tryptophan. The D gene is left open where the match is weak. Only some rows state a clone size, as once, few, many or a class for expanded clones.

j_call	d_call	v_call	clone_size	cdr3_aa	cdr3_nt
TRBJ2-5	NA	TRBV7-2	NA	CASSLGLHQETQYF	TGTGCCAGCAGCTTAGGGCTCCACCAAGAGACCCAGTACTTC
TRBJ2-1	NA	TRBV5-1	NA	CASKYRITNQRGSYEQFF	TGCGCCAGCAAATACCGGATAACCAACCAAAGAGGCAGCTATGAGCAGTTCTTC
TRBJ2-5	NA	TRBV30	once	CAWGGGLLETQYF	TGTGCCTGGGGAGGGGGACTGCTGGAGACCCAGTACTTC
TRBJ1-2	NA	TRBV7-9	NA	CASSSTPTNYGYTF	TGTGCCAGCAGCTCGACTCCCACCAACTATGGCTACACCTTC
TRBJ1-2	NA	TRBV20-1	NA	CSARYIANYGYTF	TGCAGTGCTAGGTATATCGCTAACTATGGCTACACCTTC
TRBJ2-6	NA	TRBV5-1	NA	CASSLERPGSGANVLTF	TGCGCCAGCAGCTTGGAACGGCCCGGATCCGGGGCCAACGTCCTGACTTTC
TRBJ2-1	NA	TRBV7-2	NA	CASSFRALRDSYNEQFF	TGTGCCAGCAGCTTCAGGGCACTCCGGGACTCATACAATGAGCAGTTCTTC
TRBJ2-5	NA	TRBV5-6	NA	CASSLPSSETQYF	TGTGCCAGCAGCTTGCCTAGCTCGGAGACCCAGTACTTC
TRBJ2-3	TRBD1	TRBV4-2	NA	CASSVPGQRDTQYF	TGTGCCAGCAGCGTCCCGGGACAGAGAGATACGCAGTATTTT
TRBJ1-1	NA	TRBV5-1	NA	CASSLGQGFYTEAFF	TGCGCCAGCAGCTTGGGCCAGGGGTTCTACACTGAAGCTTTCTTT
TRBJ1-5	NA	TRBV5-6	once	CASSVGDNNYQPQHF	TGTGCCAGCAGCGTGGGGGACAACAACTATCAGCCCCAGCATTTT
TRBJ2-2	NA	TRBV7-2	NA	CASSLPGPLYAGELFF	TGTGCCAGCAGCTTACCGGGACCCCTATATGCCGGGGAGCTGTTTTTT
TRBJ2-4	TRBD2	TRBV11-2	NA	CASSLHPLAGGLNIQYF	TGTGCCAGCAGCTTACACCCTCTCGCGGGAGGATTAAACATTCAGTACTTC
TRBJ2-1	NA	TRBV5-6	once	CASSSQRGYYDEQFF	TGTGCCAGCAGCTCCCAGAGGGGCTATTATGATGAGCAGTTCTTC
TRBJ2-2	TRBD1	TRBV9	NA	CASSVEDRRELFF	TGTGCCAGCAGCGTAGAGGACAGGAGGGAGCTGTTTTTT
TRBJ2-4	NA	TRBV5-4	NA	CASSPGQGANIQYF	TGTGCCAGCAGCCCTGGGCAGGGAGCAAACATTCAGTACTTC
TRBJ2-7	TRBD1	TRBV7-2	NA	CASSILTGDGEQYF	TGTGCCAGCAGCATACTCACAGGGGATGGCGAGCAGTACTTC
TRBJ1-4	NA	TRBV28	few	CASSFTTNEKLFF	TGTGCCAGCAGTTTTACAACTAATGAAAAACTGTTTTTT
TRBJ2-3	NA	TRBV18	NA	CASSPNTSTDTQYF	TGTGCCAGCTCACCGAACACTAGCACAGATACGCAGTATTTT
TRBJ2-2	NA	TRBV19	NA	CASTFPQGTGELFF	TGTGCCAGTACCTTCCCCCAGGGGACCGGGGAGCTGTTTTTT
TRBJ2-7	NA	TRBV7-8	few	CASSPRTGDEQYF	TGTGCCAGCAGCCCCCGTACCGGGGACGAGCAGTACTTC
TRBJ2-7	NA	TRBV6-5	NA	CASSSHSNYEQYF	TGTGCCAGCAGTTCCCACAGTAACTACGAGCAGTACTTC
TRBJ2-3	TRBD1	TRBV4-3	NA	CASSQDFRTGGDTQYF	TGCGCCAGCAGCCAAGATTTTAGAACAGGGGGAGATACGCAGTATTTT
TRBJ2-1	TRBD1	TRBV6-5	NA	CASSIDRGYNEQFF	TGTGCCAGCAGCATCGACAGGGGTTACAATGAGCAGTTCTTC
TRBJ2-2	NA	TRBV29-1	NA	CSVVPQSNTGELFF	TGCAGCGTTGTTCCCCAGTCGAACACCGGGGAGCTGTTTTTT
TRBJ1-1	NA	TRBV5-1	NA	CASSSQGALNTEAFF	TGCGCCAGCAGCTCCCAGGGTGCCCTAAACACTGAAGCTTTCTTT
TRBJ2-1	TRBD2	TRBV6-4	NA	CASSSGLAGVDEQFF	TGTGCCAGCAGTTCGGGACTAGCGGGAGTGGATGAGCAGTTCTTC
TRBJ2-2	TRBD1	TRBV2	NA	CASSYDRGITGELFF	TGTGCCAGCAGTTACGACAGGGGTATCACCGGGGAGCTGTTTTTT
TRBJ2-3	NA	TRBV10-1	NA	CASSNGGAQGTDTQYF	TGCGCCAGCAGTAACGGAGGGGCCCAAGGCACAGATACGCAGTATTTT
TRBJ2-2	TRBD2	TRBV20-1	NA	CSATAGGSTGELFF	TGCAGTGCTACGGCGGGGGGCTCCACCGGGGAGCTGTTTTTT
TRBJ2-1	NA	TRBV6-5	NA	CASRSGTWRGNEQFF	TGTGCCAGCAGATCCGGGACCTGGAGAGGTAATGAGCAGTTCTTC
TRBJ1-2	TRBD1	TRBV20-1	NA	CSARSGAGGAGGYTF	TGCAGTGCTAGATCCGGGGCAGGGGGCGCTGGGGGCTACACCTTC
TRBJ2-5	NA	TRBV6-2/TRBV6-3	NA	CASSSRRLQETQYF	TGTGCCAGCAGTTCCCGTCGCTTACAAGAGACCCAGTACTTC
TRBJ2-2	TRBD1	TRBV20-1	NA	CSARGWDRVGTGELFF	TGCAGTGCTAGGGGTTGGGACAGGGTAGGCACCGGGGAGCTGTTTTTT
TRBJ2-3	NA	TRBV5-1	few	CASSLSGTDTQYF	TGCGCCAGCAGCTTGTCCGGCACAGATACGCAGTATTTT
TRBJ1-1	TRBD1	TRBV11-2	NA	CASSKGQGGTEAFF	TGTGCCAGCAGCAAGGGACAGGGAGGAACTGAAGCTTTCTTT
TRBJ1-2	NA	TRBV2	once	CASSEVWTVNYGYTF	TGTGCCAGCAGTGAAGTTTGGACAGTTAACTATGGCTACACCTTC
TRBJ2-2	NA	TRBV9	once	CASSVTDRTGELFF	TGTGCCAGCAGCGTAACAGATAGGACCGGGGAGCTGTTTTTT
TRBJ2-2	NA	TRBV9	NA	CASSVGSRANTGELFF	TGTGCCAGCAGCGTAGGTAGCCGGGCGAACACCGGGGAGCTGTTTTTT
TRBJ1-2	NA	TRBV10-3	NA	CAISPGTQYGYTF	TGTGCCATCAGTCCCGGGACGCAGTATGGCTACACCTTC
TRBJ1-3	NA	TRBV7-2	NA	CASSSGFTGNTIYF	TGTGCCAGCAGCTCGGGGTTCACTGGAAACACCATATATTTT
TRBJ2-5	TRBD1	TRBV25-1	NA	CASSHGTGVQETQYF	TGTGCCAGCAGTCATGGTACAGGGGTCCAAGAGACCCAGTACTTC
TRBJ2-7	TRBD1	TRBV28	once	CATTGGKYEQYF	TGTGCCACGACAGGGGGCAAGTACGAGCAGTACTTC
TRBJ2-2	NA	TRBV5-1	NA	CASSLAAGTNTGELFF	TGCGCCAGCAGCTTGGCTGCGGGAACGAACACCGGGGAGCTGTTTTTT
TRBJ2-7	NA	TRBV10-3	NA	CAISESPGALSYEQYF	TGTGCCATCAGTGAGTCACCCGGGGCTCTAAGCTACGAGCAGTACTTC
TRBJ1-2	NA	TRBV30	NA	CAWNRVGDGYTF	TGTGCCTGGAATAGAGTCGGCGACGGCTACACCTTC
TRBJ1-2	NA	TRBV27	once	CASSLRTDNYGYTF	TGTGCCAGCAGTTTGAGGACGGACAACTATGGCTACACCTTC
TRBJ2-3	NA	TRBV5-1	NA	CASSLKDTQYF	TGCGCCAGCAGCCTTAAGGATACGCAGTATTTT
TRBJ2-1	TRBD2	TRBV20-1	NA	CSASQAGEFYNEQFF	TGCAGTGCTAGTCAAGCGGGAGAATTCTACAATGAGCAGTTCTTC
TRBJ1-4	TRBD1	TRBV28	NA	CASSLSGQGEEKLFF	TGTGCCAGCAGTTTAAGTGGTCAGGGGGAGGAAAAACTGTTTTTT
TRBJ2-1	NA	TRBV28	NA	CASSSPGGTYNEQFF	TGTGCCAGCAGTTCCCCCGGGGGTACCTACAATGAGCAGTTCTTC
TRBJ2-7	NA	TRBV7-2	NA	CASSSNNLNEQYF	TGTGCCAGCAGCTCGAATAACCTCAACGAGCAGTACTTC
TRBJ2-3	TRBD2	TRBV5-6	NA	CASSFGTRVADTQYF	TGTGCCAGCAGCTTTGGGACTAGGGTCGCAGATACGCAGTATTTT
TRBJ2-2	NA	TRBV12-3/TRBV12-4	once	CAAEGGNTGELFF	TGTGCAGCTGAGGGGGGTAACACCGGGGAGCTGTTTTTT
TRBJ1-5	TRBD1	TRBV18	few	CASSLRTGGNQPQHF	TGTGCCAGCTCACTTCGGACAGGGGGCAATCAGCCCCAGCATTTT
TRBJ1-2	NA	TRBV2	NA	CASSENFGGLQNGYTF	TGTGCCAGCAGTGAAAATTTTGGGGGGTTGCAGAATGGCTACACCTTC
TRBJ2-1	NA	TRBV28	NA	CASSFGGFNEQFF	TGTGCCAGCAGTTTTGGCGGGTTCAATGAGCAGTTCTTC
TRBJ1-6	TRBD1	TRBV25-1	NA	CASRLTGGSVYSPLHF	TGTGCCAGCAGGCTGACAGGGGGAAGCGTATACTCACCCCTCCACTTT
TRBJ1-2	NA	TRBV6-5	few	CASSYSRGSYYGYTF	TGTGCCAGCAGTTACTCTAGGGGTTCCTACTATGGCTACACCTTC